A single sample is the source of the 26 T cell receptor beta chains below, sequenced in a study of blood T cells in healthy people across ages. Next came a second PCR, run for 7 to 11 cycles, which used a sample-barcoded 5' primer along with a J-beta primer mix. TCRdb reanalysed the 5' RACE reads using MiXCR and keeps one entry per CDR3 protein. This table holds about 720,000 distinct CDR3 sequences, approximately 21% found once. Sequencing used blood. Every receptor here comes from a man aged 70-80 years in good health.

The chain employs TRBV24-1 and TRBJ2-3, with a weak D call TRBD1 (6 bases). CDR3 length equals 14 residues. Germline V gene data show CDR1 as KGHDR and CDR2 as SFDVKD. Trimming took off 6 bases at V and 1 base at J, with 10 bases between the two ends. For the CDR3, the DNA is TGTGCCACCAGTCCCTGGGGGCGCACAGATACGCAGTATTTT. Translated, it gives CATSPWGRTDTQYF.

This clonotype has only a few counts. V usage is TRBV29-1 and J usage is TRBJ2-4; 7 nucleotides agree with TRBD1. V was clipped by 4 bases and J by 1 base; unmatched bases: 7. The CDR3 runs to 15 residues. Germline assignment: CDR1 SQVTM and CDR2 ANQGSEA. The CDR3 coding sequence is TGCAGCGTTGCTAAAGGGGGCGAGGCCAAAAACATTCAGTACTTC. It codes for CSVAKGGEAKNIQYF.

This clonotype was picked up many times. The rearrangement joins TRBV20-1 to TRBJ2-3, with 11 nucleotides matching TRBD2. Losses at the gene ends were 3 bases for V and 2 bases for J; bases not matched to a gene: 4. The CDR3 length is 15 residues. Germline values: CDR1 DFQATT, CDR2 SNEGSKA (reference sequence). CDR3: CSASLLAGDTDTQYF. The CDR3 region has the DNA TGCAGTGCTAGCCTACTAGCGGGGGACACAGATACGCAGTATTTT.

The chain combines TRBV27 with TRBJ2-5; D not certain. This CDR3 contains 12 residues. Germline CDR1 reads MNHEY; CDR2 reads SMNVEV (reference sequence). Trimming cost V 6 bases and J 0 bases, with 5 bases left between them. The CDR3: CASRQNQETQYF. In nucleotides, the CDR3 is TGTGCCAGCAGGCAGAACCAAGAGACCCAGTACTTC.

This clonotype was seen a handful of times. The chain is built from TRBV3-1 and TRBJ2-1; 12 nucleotides line up with TRBD2. J gave up 5 bases and V 5 bases, and 16 bases lay outside the gene matches. The CDR3 covers 19 residues. Germline V gives CDR1 LGHDT, CDR2 YNNKEL (reference sequence). The CDR3 DNA is TGTGCCAGCAGCTTACCACTAGCGGGGGGCCCAGGAGGGCACAATGAGCAGTTCTTC. It encodes CASSLPLAGGPGGHNEQFF.

This sequence joins TRBV6-5 and TRBJ2-1, with D hard to call. Germline CDR1 is MNHEY and CDR2 is SVGAGI. This CDR3 has 14 amino acids. Trimming pared 10 bases from V and 1 base from J, leaving 14 bases between. The CDR3 loop reads CATSSAGSYNEQFF. DNA for the CDR3: TGTGCCACCAGCAGCGCTGGTTCCTACAATGAGCAGTTCTTC.

The chain links TRBV9 to TRBJ2-1, with 7 bases that match TRBD2. V shed 1 base, J shed 7 bases, and the junction held 8 bases outside the gene matches. Germline V gene lookup returns CDR1 SGDLS and CDR2 YYNGEE. This CDR3 region has 15 residues. CDR3 in amino acids: CASSVYPAGTNEQFF. CDR3 coding DNA: TGTGCCAGCAGCGTATACCCAGCGGGGACTAATGAGCAGTTCTTC.

This clonotype was found a few times. The chain joins TRBV29-1 to TRBJ1-2, with a weak D call TRBD1 (5 bases). The CDR3 loop spans 14 amino acids. The ends were cut back, 6 bases at V and 3 bases at J, with 17 bases in the middle. In germline, CDR1 is SQVTM, CDR2 ANQGSEA. CDR3 protein: CSVSRSGSDYGYTF. The CDR3 nucleotides read TGCAGCGTCTCTCGATCAGGGAGCGACTATGGCTACACCTTC.

This clonotype appeared a few times. The chain is built from TRBV2 and TRBJ1-6, with D maybe TRBD1 (5 bases). CDR3 length: 13 amino acids. Germline V gene sequence: CDR1 SNHLY, CDR2 FYNNEI. Trimming removed 7 bases at V and 8 bases at J, with 12 bases between. CDR3 in DNA: TGTGCCAGCACGGGGGAGAGGGATTCACCCCTCCACTTT. Translated, it gives CASTGERDSPLHF.

This clonotype was recorded a few times. The chain has TRBV30 and TRBJ1-5; D remains ambiguous. The V and J ends lost 2 bases and 5 bases respectively, with 7 bases between them. CDR1 GTSNPN and CDR2 SVGIG come from the germline V gene (reference sequence). The length of the CDR3 is 12 residues. This CDR3 is CAWSPRDQPQHF. The CDR3 DNA reads TGTGCCTGGAGTCCGAGGGATCAGCCCCAGCATTTT.

This clonotype was counted only a few times. The rearrangement uses TRBV29-1 and TRBJ2-1; the D gene could be TRBD1 or TRBD2 (5 bases each). This CDR3 is 16 amino acids long. The V gene lost 2 bases and the J gene lost 9 bases, with 23 bases spanning the gap. Germline V CDR1 and CDR2: SQVTM, ANQGSEA. The CDR3, as DNA: TGCAGCGTTGAACTCACCCCGGGACCTTGGGGCATTGAGCAGTTCTTC. This translates into CSVELTPGPWGIEQFF.

In its sample, this clonotype was seen a few times. V and J are TRBV28 and TRBJ2-3, with TRBD2 as a possible D gene (6 bases). The germline V gene has CDR1 MDHEN and CDR2 SYDVKM. Between the trimmed V and J ends, which lost 6 bases and 2 bases, there was a span of 15 bases. This CDR3 spans 15 amino acids. CDR3 DNA sequence: TGTGCCAGCAGCAGTAATAGCGGATACACAGATACGCAGTATTTT. Encoded protein: CASSSNSGYTDTQYF.

This clonotype was picked up many times. In DNA form, the CDR3 reads TGTGCCAGCAGAGGGTTGGAGGGGGCTAACTATGGCTACACCTTC. Translating it yields CASRGLEGANYGYTF. The genes are TRBV2 and TRBJ1-2, with a weak D call TRBD1 (6 bases). V dropped 6 bases and J dropped 0 bases, with 14 bases sitting between them. The CDR3 loop spans 15 amino acids. Germline loops: CDR1 SNHLY, CDR2 FYNNEI.

Comments on this clonotype: A read error may produce the germline difference seen at one junction end. This chain links TRBV6-1 with TRBJ2-5, with a weak D call TRBD2 (6 bases). The DNA end favors TRBJ2-1, so the J call may be wrong. The CDR3 is 14 amino acids. CDR1 and CDR2 (germline): MNHNS, SASEGT. CDR3 sequence (DNA): TGTGCCAGCGGTGAAGATCTTCTAGCGAATGAGCAGTTCTTC. Protein sequence: CASGEDLLANEQFF.

With respect to this clonotype: The conserved phenylalanine or tryptophan is not found at the CDR3 terminus, so this likely reflects a read error. The V and J genes are TRBV4-1 and TRBJ2-1; D may be TRBD2 (6 bases). Germline lookup yields CDR1 MGHRA and CDR2 YSYEKL. V was clipped by 4 bases and J by 8 bases, with 15 bases between them. The CDR3 covers 14 residues. This CDR3 is CASSLSPDYYEQFL. CDR3 DNA: TGCGCCAGCAGCCTAAGCCCGGACTATTATGAGCAGTTCTTG.

This clonotype was found a few times. The chain combines TRBV27 with TRBJ2-7, with D uncertain. Trimming left V 5 bases short and J 4 bases short, with 15 bases between. Germline CDR1 MNHEY, CDR2 SMNVEV (reference sequence). The CDR3 extends over 14 amino acids. The CDR3 region is CASSRFGRAYEQYF. Written as DNA, the CDR3 is TGTGCCAGCAGTCGCTTCGGACGGGCTTACGAGCAGTACTTC.

This sequence joins TRBV5-1 and TRBJ1-2; D is uncertain. This CDR3 contains 14 residues. Germline V lookup: CDR1 SGHRS, CDR2 YFSETQ. V was cut by 0 bases and J by 2 bases, with 8 bases left in between. Here the CDR3 reads CASSLEDPNYGYTF. The CDR3 DNA is TGCGCCAGCAGCTTGGAAGATCCGAACTATGGCTACACCTTC.

This clonotype was picked up a small number of times. An end of the junction differs from the germline gene, which may be a read error. This sequence joins TRBV28 and TRBJ2-4; TRBD2 aligns across 7 bases. The CDR3 is made up of 20 amino acids. The germline gives CDR1 MDHEN, CDR2 SYDVKM. The CDR3 sequence: CASSLWGGRKTALAKNIQYF. CDR3 in DNA: TGTGCCAGTAGTTTATGGGGGGGAAGGAAGACAGCTTTAGCCAAAAACATTCAGTACTTC.

This chain joins TRBV7-3 and TRBJ2-1, with 9 bases matching TRBD1. J gave up 1 base and V 5 bases, and 12 bases lay outside the gene matches. Looked up from germline, CDR1 is SGHTA and CDR2 is FQGTGA. The CDR3 has 18 residues. The CDR3 coding sequence is TGTGCCAGCAGCCCCACGGCCCGGACAGGGGCTTCCTACAATGAGCAGTTCTTC. Protein sequence: CASSPTARTGASYNEQFF.

V gene TRBV10-2 combines with J gene TRBJ1-1; a weak D match, TRBD1 (6 bases). The CDR3 loop spans 13 amino acids. Per the germline V gene, CDR1 is WSHSY and CDR2 is SAAADI. Deletions cut 3 bases from V and 6 bases from J, with 11 bases between. CDR3 loop: CASSDLGGPEAFF. In nucleotides, the CDR3 is TGCGCCAGCAGTGACCTAGGGGGGCCTGAAGCTTTCTTT.

V usage is TRBV7-8 and J usage is TRBJ1-5, with a weak D call TRBD1 (5 bases). The CDR3 consists of 15 residues. CDR1 SGHVS and CDR2 FQNEAQ come from the germline V gene. Trimming removed 7 bases from V and 4 bases from J, with 17 bases in between. Written as DNA, the CDR3 is TGTGCCAGCAACCTTTGGGGTTGGGGGAATCAGCCCCAGCATTTT. It codes for CASNLWGWGNQPQHF.

The J gene is TRBJ1-3, the V gene TRBV25-1; D possibly corresponds to TRBD1 (5 bases). The CDR3 loop spans 16 amino acids. Germline V gene data show CDR1 as MGHDK and CDR2 as SYGVNS. V lost 1 base and J lost 0, with 10 bases in between. The CDR3 sequence is CASSESTGDSGNTIYF. In DNA form, the CDR3 reads TGTGCCAGCAGTGAATCCACAGGAGACTCTGGAAACACCATATATTTT.

The V call is TRBV12-3 or TRBV12-4, the J call TRBJ2-6, with D perhaps TRBD2 (6 bases). The length of the CDR3 is 15 residues. Trimming pared 6 bases from V and 4 bases from J, leaving 13 bases between. CDR3 sequence: CASSQGLGGANVLTF. The CDR3 DNA follows: TGTGCCAGCAGCCAGGGACTCGGAGGGGCCAACGTCCTGACTTTC.

The rearrangement joins TRBV29-1 to TRBJ2-5; 13 bases agree with TRBD2. Germline CDR1 reads SQVTM; CDR2 reads ANQGSEA. V was clipped by 6 bases and J by 0 bases; unmatched bases: 1. This CDR3 is built from 14 residues. The CDR3 reads CSVGTSGDQETQYF. CDR3 nucleotide sequence: TGCAGCGTGGGGACTAGCGGGGACCAAGAGACCCAGTACTTC.

This clonotype has only a few counts. V usage is TRBV28 and J usage is TRBJ1-2; D not resolved. CDR3 length: 13 amino acids. Germline CDR1 MDHEN, CDR2 SYDVKM. Trimming shortened V by 6 bases and J by 10 bases, and 18 bases separated the two germline ends. CDR3 nucleotides: TGTGCCAGCAGCAAGGGCGTCCCGAGGGACTACACCTTC. Protein: CASSKGVPRDYTF.

A few counts support this clonotype. This sequence joins TRBV4-1 and TRBJ1-2; D possibly corresponds to TRBD1 (5 bases). This CDR3 has 15 residues. With 0 bases removed from V and 4 bases from J, the gap between germline ends came to 12 bases. The germline V gene has CDR1 MGHRA and CDR2 YSYEKL. In DNA form, the CDR3 reads TGCGCCAGCAGCCAAGAGATCTCAGGGCCCTATGGCTACACCTTC. It yields the protein CASSQEISGPYGYTF.